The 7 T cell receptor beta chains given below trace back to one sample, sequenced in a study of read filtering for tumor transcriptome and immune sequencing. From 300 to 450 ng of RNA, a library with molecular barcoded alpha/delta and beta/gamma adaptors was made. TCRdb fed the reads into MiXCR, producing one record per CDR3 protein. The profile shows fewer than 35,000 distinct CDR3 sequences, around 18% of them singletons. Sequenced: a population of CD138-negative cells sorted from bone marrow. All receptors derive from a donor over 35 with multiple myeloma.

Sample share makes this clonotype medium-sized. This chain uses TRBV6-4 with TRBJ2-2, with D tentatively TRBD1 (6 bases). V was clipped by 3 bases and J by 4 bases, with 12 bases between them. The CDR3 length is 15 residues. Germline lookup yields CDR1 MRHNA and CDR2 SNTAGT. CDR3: CASSEDRGSTGELFF. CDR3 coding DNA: TGTGCCAGCAGTGAAGATAGGGGGAGCACCGGGGAGCTGTTTTTT.

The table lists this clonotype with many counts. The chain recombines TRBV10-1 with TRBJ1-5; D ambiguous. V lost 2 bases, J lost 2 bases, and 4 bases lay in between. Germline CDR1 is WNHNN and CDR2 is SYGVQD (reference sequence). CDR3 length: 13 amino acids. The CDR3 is CASSENGNQPQHF. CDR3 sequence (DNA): TGCGCCAGCAGTGAGAACGGCAATCAGCCCCAGCATTTT.

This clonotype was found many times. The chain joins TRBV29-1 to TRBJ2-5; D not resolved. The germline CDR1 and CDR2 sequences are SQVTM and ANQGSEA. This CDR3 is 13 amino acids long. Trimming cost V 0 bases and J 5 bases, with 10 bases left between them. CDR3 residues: CSVEDQGFETQYF. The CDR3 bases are TGCAGCGTTGAAGATCAAGGATTCGAGACCCAGTACTTC.

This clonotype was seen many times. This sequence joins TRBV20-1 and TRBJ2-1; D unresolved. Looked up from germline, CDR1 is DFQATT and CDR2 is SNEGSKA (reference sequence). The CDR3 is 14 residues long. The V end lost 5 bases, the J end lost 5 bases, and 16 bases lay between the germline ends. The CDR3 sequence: CSAHRITPNNEQFF. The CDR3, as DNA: TGCAGTGCTCACCGGATTACCCCTAACAATGAGCAGTTCTTC.

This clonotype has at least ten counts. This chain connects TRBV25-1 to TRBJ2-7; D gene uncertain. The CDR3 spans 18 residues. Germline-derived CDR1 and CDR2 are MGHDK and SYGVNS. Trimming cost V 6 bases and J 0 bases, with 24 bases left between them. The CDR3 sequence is CASRDNSPAARSSYEQYF. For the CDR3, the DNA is TGTGCCAGCAGAGACAATTCCCCGGCAGCCCGCTCCTCCTACGAGCAGTACTTC.

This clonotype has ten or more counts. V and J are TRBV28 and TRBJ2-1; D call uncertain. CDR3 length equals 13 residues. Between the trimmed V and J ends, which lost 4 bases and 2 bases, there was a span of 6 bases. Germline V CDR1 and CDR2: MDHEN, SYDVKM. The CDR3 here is CASSSNPYNEQFF. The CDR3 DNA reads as TGTGCCAGCAGTTCAAACCCCTACAATGAGCAGTTCTTC.

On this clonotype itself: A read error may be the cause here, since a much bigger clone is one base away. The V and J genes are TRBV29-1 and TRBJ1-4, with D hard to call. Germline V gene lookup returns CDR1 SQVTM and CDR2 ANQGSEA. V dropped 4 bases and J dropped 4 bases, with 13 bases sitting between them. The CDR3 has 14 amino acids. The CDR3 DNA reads TGCAGCGTTGGTAGGACGGACGATAATGAAAAACTGTTTTTT. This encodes CSVGRTDDNEKLFF.